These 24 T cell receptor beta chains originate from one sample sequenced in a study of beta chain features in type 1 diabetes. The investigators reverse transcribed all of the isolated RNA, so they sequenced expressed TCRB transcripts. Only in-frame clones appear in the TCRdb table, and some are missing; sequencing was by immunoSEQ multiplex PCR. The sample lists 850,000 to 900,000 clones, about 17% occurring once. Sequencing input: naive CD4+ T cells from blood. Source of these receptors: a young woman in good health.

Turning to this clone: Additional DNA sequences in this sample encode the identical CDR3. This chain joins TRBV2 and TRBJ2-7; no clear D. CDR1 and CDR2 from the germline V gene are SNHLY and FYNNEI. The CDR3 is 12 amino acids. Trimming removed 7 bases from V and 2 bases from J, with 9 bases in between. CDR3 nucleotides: TGTGCCAGCAAACCAACGGCCTACGAGCAGTACTTC. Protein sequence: CASKPTAYEQYF.

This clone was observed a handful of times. The CDR3 bases are TGCGCCAGCAGCCAAGACGGGGTTCAGCCCCAGCATTTT. Translating gives CASSQDGVQPQHF. The J gene is TRBJ1-5, the V gene TRBV4-3; D unresolved. The V end lost 0 bases, the J end lost 6 bases, and 6 bases lay between the germline ends. There are 13 residues in the CDR3. Germline values: CDR1 LGHNA, CDR2 YSLEER.

DNA of the CDR3: TGTGCCAGCAGCGGAATATCACAGGGCCCCCAGTACTTC. It specifies CASSGISQGPQYF. The rearrangement uses TRBV5-6 and TRBJ2-7; TRBD1 might be the D (6 bases). The CDR3 consists of 13 residues. Germline CDR1 reads SGHDT; CDR2 reads YYEEEE. V lost 4 bases, J lost 10 bases, and 18 bases lay in between.

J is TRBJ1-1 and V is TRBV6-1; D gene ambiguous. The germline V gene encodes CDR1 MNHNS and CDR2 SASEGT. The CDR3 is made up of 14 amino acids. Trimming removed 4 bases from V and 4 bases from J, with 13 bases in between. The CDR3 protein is CASSVRHFGTEAFF. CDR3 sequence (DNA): TGTGCCAGCAGTGTAAGACACTTTGGCACTGAAGCTTTCTTT.

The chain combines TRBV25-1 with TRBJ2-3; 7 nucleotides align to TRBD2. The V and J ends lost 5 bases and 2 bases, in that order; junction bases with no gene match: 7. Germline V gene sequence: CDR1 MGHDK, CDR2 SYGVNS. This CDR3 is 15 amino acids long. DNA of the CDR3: TGTGCCAGCAGTTCGCAGCGGGATTCCACAGATACGCAGTATTTT. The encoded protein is CASSSQRDSTDTQYF.

The CDR3 region has the DNA TGTGCCAGCAGTCGAAGGACGGTTCAAGAGACCCAGTACTTC. As protein: CASSRRTVQETQYF. This chain uses TRBV6-5 with TRBJ2-5; D remains unclear. The germline V gene has CDR1 MNHEY and CDR2 SVGAGI. Trimming took 5 bases from V and 2 from J, leaving 12 bases between them. The CDR3 extends over 14 amino acids.

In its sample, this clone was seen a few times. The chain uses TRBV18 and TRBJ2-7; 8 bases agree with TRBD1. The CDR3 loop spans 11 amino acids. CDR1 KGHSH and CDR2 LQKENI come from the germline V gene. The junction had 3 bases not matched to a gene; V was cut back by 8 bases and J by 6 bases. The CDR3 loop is CASNTGGEQYF. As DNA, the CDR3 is TGTGCCAGCAACACAGGGGGCGAGCAGTACTTC.

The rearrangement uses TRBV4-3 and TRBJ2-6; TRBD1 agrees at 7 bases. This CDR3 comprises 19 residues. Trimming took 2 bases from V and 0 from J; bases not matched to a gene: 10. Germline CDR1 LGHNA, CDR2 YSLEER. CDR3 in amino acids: CASSQSPARGSSGANVLTF. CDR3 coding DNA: TGCGCCAGCAGCCAATCTCCGGCCAGGGGGAGCTCTGGGGCCAACGTCCTGACTTTC.

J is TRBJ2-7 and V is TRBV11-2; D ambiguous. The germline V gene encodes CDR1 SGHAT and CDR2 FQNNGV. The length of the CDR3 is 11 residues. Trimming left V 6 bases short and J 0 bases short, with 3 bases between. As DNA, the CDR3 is TGTGCCAGCAGTCCCTCCTACGAGCAGTACTTC. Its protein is CASSPSYEQYF.

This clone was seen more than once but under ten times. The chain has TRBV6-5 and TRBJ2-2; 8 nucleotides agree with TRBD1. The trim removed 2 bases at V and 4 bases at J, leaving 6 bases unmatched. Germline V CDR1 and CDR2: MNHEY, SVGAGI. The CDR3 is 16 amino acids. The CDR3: CASSYRGQGGTGELFF. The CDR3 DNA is TGTGCCAGCAGTTACCGTGGACAGGGAGGCACCGGGGAGCTGTTTTTT.

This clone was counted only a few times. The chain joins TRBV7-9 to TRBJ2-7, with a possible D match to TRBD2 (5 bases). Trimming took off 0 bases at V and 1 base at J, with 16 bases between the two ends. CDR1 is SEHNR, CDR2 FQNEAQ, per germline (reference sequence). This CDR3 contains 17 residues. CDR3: CASSLAGLAGVSYEQYF. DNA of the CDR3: TGTGCCAGCAGCTTAGCGGGTCTTGCGGGCGTGTCCTACGAGCAGTACTTC.

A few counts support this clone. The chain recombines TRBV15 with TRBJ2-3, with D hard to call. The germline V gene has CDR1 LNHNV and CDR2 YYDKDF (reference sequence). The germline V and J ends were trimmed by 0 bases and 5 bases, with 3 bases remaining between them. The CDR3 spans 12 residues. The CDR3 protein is CATSRDLDTQYF. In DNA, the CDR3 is TGTGCCACCAGCAGAGATCTAGATACGCAGTATTTT.

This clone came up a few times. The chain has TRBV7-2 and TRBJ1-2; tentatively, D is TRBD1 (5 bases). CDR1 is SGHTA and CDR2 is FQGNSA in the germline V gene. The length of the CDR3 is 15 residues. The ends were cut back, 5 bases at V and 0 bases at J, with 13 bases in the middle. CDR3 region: CASSQGPLTNYGYTF. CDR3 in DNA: TGTGCCAGCAGCCAGGGACCCCTTACTAACTATGGCTACACCTTC. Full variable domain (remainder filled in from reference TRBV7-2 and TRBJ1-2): GAGVSQSPSNKVTEKGKDVELRCDPISGHTALYWYRQSLGQGLEFLIYFQGNSAPDKSGLPSDRFSAERTGGSVSTLTIQRTQQEDSAVYLCASSQGPLTNYGYTFGSGTRLTVV.

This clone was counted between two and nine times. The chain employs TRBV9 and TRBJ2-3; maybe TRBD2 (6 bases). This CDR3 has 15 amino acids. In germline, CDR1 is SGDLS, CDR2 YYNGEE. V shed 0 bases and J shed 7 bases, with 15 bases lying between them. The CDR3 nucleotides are TGTGCCAGCAGCGTAGTAGCGGAGTTGGGAAATACGCAGTATTTT. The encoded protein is CASSVVAELGNTQYF.

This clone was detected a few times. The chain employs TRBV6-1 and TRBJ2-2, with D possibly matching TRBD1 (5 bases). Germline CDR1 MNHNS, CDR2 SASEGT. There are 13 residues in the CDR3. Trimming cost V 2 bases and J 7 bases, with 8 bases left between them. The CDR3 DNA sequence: TGTGCCAGCAGTGAACAGGGTAGCGGGGAGCTGTTTTTT. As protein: CASSEQGSGELFF.

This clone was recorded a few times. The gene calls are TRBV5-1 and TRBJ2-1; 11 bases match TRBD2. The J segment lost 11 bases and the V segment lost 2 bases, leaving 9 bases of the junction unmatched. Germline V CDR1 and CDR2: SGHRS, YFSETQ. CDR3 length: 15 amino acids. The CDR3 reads CASSLLAGVKGKQFF. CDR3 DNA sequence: TGCGCCAGCAGCTTACTAGCGGGAGTAAAAGGGAAGCAGTTCTTC.

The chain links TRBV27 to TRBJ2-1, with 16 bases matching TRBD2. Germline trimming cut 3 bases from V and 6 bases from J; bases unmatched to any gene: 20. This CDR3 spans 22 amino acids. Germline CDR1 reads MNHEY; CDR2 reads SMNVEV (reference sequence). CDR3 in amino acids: CASSLRAPTGTSGRAGRNEQFF. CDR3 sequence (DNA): TGTGCCAGCAGTTTGCGGGCACCGACCGGGACTAGCGGGAGGGCGGGTCGCAATGAGCAGTTCTTC.

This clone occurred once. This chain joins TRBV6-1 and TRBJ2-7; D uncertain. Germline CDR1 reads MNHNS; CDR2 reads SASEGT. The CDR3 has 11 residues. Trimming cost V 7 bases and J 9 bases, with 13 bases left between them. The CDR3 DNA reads TGTGCCAGCAACCCGGACCCACGGCAGTACTTC. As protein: CASNPDPRQYF.

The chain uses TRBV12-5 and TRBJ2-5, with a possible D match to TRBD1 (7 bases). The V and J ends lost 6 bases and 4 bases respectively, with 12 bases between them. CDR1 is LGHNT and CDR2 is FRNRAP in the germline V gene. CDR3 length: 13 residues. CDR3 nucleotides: TGTGCTAGTGGCAGGGGGGCAGGAGAGACCCAGTACTTC. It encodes CASGRGAGETQYF.

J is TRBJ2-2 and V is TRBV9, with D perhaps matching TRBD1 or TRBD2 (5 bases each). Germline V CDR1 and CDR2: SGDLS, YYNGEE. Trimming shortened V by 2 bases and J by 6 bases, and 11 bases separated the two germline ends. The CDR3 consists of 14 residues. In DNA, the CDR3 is TGTGCCAGCAGCGTTTTAACGGGGCCCGGGGAGCTGTTTTTT. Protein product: CASSVLTGPGELFF.

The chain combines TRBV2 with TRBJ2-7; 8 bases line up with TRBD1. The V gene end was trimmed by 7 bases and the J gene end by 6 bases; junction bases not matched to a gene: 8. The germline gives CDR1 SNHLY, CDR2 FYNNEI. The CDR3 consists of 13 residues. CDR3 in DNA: TGTGCCAGCATGTCGGACAGGGAAGGCGAGCAGTACTTC. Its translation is CASMSDREGEQYF.

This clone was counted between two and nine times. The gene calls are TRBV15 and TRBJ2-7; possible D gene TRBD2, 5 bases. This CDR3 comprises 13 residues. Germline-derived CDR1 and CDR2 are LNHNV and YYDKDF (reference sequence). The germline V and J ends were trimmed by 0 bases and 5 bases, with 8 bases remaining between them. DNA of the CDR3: TGTGCCACCAGCAGAGATCGGGGTGACGAGCAGTACTTC. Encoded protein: CATSRDRGDEQYF.

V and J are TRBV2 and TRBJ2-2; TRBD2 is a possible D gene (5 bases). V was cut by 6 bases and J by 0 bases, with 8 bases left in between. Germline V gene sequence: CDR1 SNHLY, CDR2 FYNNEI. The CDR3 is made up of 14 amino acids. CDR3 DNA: TGTGCCAGCAGGAGGGCGGCGAACACCGGGGAGCTGTTTTTT. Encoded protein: CASRRAANTGELFF.

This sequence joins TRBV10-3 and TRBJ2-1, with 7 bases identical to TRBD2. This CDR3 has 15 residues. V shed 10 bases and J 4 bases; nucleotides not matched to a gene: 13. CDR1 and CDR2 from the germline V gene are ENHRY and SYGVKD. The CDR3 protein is CATSPMAGVYNEQFF. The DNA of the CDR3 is TGTGCCACCTCCCCTATGGCGGGAGTGTACAATGAGCAGTTCTTC.